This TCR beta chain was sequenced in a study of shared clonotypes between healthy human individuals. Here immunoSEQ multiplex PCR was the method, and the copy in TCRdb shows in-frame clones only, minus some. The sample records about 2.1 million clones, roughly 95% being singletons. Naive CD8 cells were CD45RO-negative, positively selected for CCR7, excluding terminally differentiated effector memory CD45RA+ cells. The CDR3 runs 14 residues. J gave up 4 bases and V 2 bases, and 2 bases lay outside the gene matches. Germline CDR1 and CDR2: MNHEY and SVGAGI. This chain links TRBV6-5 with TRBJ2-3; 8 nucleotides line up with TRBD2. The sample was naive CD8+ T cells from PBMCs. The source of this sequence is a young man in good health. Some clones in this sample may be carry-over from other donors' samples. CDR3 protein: CASSYGLAPDTQYF. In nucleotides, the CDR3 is TGTGCCAGCAGTTACGGACTAGCCCCAGATACGCAGTATTTT.